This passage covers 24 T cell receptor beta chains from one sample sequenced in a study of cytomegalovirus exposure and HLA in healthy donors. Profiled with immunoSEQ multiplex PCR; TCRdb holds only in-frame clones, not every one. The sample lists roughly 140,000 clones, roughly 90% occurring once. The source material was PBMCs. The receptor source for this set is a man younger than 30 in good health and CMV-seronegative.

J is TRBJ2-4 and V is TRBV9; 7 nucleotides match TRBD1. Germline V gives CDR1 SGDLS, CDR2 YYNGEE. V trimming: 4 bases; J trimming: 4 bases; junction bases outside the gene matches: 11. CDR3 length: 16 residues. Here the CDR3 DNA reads TGTGCCAGCAGCCCAAGGCAATCGGGACAGAAAAACATTCAGTACTTC. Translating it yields CASSPRQSGQKNIQYF.

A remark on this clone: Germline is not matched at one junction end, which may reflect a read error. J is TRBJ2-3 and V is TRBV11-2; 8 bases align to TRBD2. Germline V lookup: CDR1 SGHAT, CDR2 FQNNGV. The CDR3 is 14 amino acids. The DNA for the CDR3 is TGTGCCAGCAGTTTAGGACTAGCCACAGATACGCAGTATTTT. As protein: CASSLGLATDTQYF.

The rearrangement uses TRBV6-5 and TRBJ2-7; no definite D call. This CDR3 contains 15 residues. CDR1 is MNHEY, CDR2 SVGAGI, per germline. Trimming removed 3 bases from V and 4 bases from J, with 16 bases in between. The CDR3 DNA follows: TGTGCCAGCAGTTATAAGCCCCATCCCATTTACGAGCAGTACTTC. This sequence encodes CASSYKPHPIYEQYF.

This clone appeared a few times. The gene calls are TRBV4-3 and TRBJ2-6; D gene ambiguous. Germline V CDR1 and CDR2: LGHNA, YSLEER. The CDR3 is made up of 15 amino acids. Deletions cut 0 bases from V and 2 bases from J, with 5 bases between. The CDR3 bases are TGCGCCAGCAGCCAAGAAAATACTGGGGCCAACGTCCTGACTTTC. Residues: CASSQENTGANVLTF.

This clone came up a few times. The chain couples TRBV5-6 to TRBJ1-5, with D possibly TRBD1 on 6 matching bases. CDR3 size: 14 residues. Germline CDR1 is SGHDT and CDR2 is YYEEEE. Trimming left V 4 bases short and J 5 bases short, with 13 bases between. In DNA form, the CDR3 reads TGTGCCAGCAGCCCGTGGACAGCTCATCAGCCCCAGCATTTT. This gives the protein CASSPWTAHQPQHF.

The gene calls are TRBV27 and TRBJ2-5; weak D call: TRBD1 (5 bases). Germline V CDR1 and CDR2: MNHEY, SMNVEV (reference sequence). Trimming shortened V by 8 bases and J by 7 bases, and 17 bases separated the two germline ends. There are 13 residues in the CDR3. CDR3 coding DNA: TGTGCCAGCCGCGGTAAAGGGGTTGGGACCCAGTACTTC. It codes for CASRGKGVGTQYF.

The CDR3 protein is CASSLPTGELFF. The CDR3 DNA reads as TGTGCCAGCAGCCTTCCCACCGGGGAGCTGTTTTTT. The chain carries TRBV6-5 and TRBJ2-2, with D unclear. Germline CDR1 is MNHEY and CDR2 is SVGAGI. This CDR3 is built from 12 residues. With 6 bases removed from V and 4 bases from J, the gap between germline ends came to 6 bases.

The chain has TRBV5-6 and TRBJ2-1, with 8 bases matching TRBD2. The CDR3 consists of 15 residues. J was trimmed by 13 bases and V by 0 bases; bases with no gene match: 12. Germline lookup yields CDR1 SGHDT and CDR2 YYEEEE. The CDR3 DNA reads TGTGCCAGCAGCTTGGGGCACTCTAGCGGGTCGGGACAGTTCTTC. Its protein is CASSLGHSSGSGQFF. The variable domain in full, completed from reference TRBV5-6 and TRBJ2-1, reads DAGVTQSPTHLIKTRGQQVTLRCSPKSGHDTVSWYQQALGQGPQFIFQYYEEEERQRGNFPDRFSGHQFPNYSSELNVNALLLGDSALYLCASSLGHSSGSGQFFGPGTRLTVL.

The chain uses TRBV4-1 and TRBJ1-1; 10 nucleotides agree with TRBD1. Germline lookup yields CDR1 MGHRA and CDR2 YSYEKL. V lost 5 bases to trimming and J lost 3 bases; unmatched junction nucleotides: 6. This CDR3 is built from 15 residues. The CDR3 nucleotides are TGCGCCAGCAGCTCACGGACAGGGGGGGACACTGAAGCTTTCTTT. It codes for CASSSRTGGDTEAFF.

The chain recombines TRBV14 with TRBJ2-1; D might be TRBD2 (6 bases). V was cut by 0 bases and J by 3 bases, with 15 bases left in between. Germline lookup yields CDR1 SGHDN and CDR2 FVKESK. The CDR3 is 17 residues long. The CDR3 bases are TGTGCCAGCAGCCAAGAGCCGGGAGCCACCGGCTACAATGAGCAGTTCTTC. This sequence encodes CASSQEPGATGYNEQFF.

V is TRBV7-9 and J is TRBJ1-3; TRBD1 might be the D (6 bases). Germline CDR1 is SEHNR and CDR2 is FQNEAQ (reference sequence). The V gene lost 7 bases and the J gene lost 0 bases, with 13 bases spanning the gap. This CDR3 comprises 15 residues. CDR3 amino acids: CASNPNRDSGNTIYF. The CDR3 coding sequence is TGTGCCAGCAACCCTAACAGGGACTCTGGAAACACCATATATTTT.

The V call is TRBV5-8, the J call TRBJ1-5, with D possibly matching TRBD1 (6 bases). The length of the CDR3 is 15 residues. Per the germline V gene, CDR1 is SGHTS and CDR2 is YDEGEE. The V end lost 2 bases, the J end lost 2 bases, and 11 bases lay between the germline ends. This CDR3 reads CASSFGPGGNQPQHF. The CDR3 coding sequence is TGTGCCAGCAGCTTCGGACCAGGGGGCAATCAGCCCCAGCATTTT.

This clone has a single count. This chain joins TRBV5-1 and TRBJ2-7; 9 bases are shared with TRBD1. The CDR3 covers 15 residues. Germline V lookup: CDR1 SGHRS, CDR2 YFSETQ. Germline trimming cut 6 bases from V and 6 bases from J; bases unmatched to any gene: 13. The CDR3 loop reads CASTLSGTGISEQYF. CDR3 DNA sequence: TGCGCCAGCACCCTTTCCGGGACAGGGATTAGCGAGCAGTACTTC.

Here the CDR3 DNA reads TGTGCCAGCAGCTTAGAAGCCGGGACAGGGTCGGGAAAACTGTTTTTT. Residues: CASSLEAGTGSGKLFF. This chain joins TRBV7-8 and TRBJ1-4; the match to TRBD1 covers 9 bases. V shed 1 base and J 10 bases; nucleotides not matched to a gene: 10. The germline CDR1 and CDR2 sequences are SGHVS and FQNEAQ. The CDR3 covers 16 residues.

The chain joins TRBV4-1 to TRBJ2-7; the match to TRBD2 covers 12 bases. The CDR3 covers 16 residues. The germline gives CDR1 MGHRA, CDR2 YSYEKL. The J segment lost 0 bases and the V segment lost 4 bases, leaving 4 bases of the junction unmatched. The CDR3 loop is CASSRELAGGSYEQYF. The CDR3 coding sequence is TGCGCCAGCAGCCGAGAACTAGCGGGGGGCTCCTACGAGCAGTACTTC.

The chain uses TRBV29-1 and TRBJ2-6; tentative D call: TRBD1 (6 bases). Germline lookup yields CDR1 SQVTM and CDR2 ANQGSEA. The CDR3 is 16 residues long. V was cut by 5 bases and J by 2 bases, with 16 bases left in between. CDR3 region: CSVPDRTPPGANVLTF. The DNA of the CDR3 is TGCAGCGTTCCCGACAGGACCCCACCTGGGGCCAACGTCCTGACTTTC.

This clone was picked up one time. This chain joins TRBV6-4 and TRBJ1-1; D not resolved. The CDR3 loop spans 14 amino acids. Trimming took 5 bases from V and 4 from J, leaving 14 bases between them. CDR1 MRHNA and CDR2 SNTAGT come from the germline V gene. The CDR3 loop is CASSSGLEGTEAFF. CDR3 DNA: TGTGCCAGCAGTTCCGGACTGGAGGGCACTGAAGCTTTCTTT.

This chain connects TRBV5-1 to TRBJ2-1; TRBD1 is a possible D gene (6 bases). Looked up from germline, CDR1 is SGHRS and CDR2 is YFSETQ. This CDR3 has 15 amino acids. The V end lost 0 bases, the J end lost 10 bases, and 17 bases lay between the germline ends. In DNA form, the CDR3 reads TGCGCCAGCAGCTTGGCCGCAGGGGCGGATTCCGAGCAGTTCTTC. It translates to CASSLAAGADSEQFF.

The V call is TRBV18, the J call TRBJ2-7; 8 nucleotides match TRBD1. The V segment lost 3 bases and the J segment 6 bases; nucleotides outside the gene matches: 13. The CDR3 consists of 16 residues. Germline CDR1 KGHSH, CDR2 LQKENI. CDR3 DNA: TGTGCCAGCTCACCTTTCGAACAGGGGGGAATGGTCGAGCAGTACTTC. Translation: CASSPFEQGGMVEQYF.

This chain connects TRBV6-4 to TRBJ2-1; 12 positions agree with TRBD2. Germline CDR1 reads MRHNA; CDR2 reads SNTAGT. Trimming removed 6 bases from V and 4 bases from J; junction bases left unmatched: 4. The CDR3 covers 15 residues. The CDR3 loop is CASSPLAGGYNEQFF. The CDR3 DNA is TGTGCCAGCAGCCCCCTAGCGGGAGGGTACAATGAGCAGTTCTTC.

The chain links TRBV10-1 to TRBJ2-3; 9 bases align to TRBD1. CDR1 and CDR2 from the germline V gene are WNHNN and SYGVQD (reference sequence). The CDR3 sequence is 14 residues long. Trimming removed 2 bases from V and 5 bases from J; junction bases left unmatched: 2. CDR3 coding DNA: TGCGCCAGCAGTGAGACAGGGGGCTTAGATACGCAGTATTTT. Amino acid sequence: CASSETGGLDTQYF.

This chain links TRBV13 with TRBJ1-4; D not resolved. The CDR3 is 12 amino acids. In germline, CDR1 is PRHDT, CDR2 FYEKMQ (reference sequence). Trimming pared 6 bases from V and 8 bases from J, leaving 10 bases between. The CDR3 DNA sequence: TGTGCCAGCAGGAGGTCAAGGGAAAAACTGTTTTTT. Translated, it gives CASRRSREKLFF.

For the CDR3, the DNA is TGTGCCAGCAGTGCCCGGGACAGGGGAGGTTACGAGCAGTACTTC. This codes for CASSARDRGGYEQYF. The V and J genes are TRBV6-1 and TRBJ2-7; 10 positions agree with TRBD1. This CDR3 comprises 15 residues. The J segment lost 4 bases and the V segment lost 4 bases, leaving 7 bases of the junction unmatched. Germline V gene sequence: CDR1 MNHNS, CDR2 SASEGT.

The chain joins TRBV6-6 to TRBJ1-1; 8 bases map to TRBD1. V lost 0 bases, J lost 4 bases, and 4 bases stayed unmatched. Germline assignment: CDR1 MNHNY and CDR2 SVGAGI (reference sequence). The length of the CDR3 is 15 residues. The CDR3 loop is CASSYSGQGITEAFF. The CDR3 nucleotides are TGTGCCAGCAGTTACTCAGGACAGGGAATCACTGAAGCTTTCTTT.